The present TCR beta chain was sequenced within a study of regulatory T cells in long-lasting Graves disease. CDR1 ENHRY and CDR2 SYGVKD come from the germline V gene. The CDR3 is made up of 14 amino acids. J lost 6 bases, V lost 9 bases, and 14 bases had no gene match. iRepertoire HTBI primers and Arm-PCR of CDR3 regions built TCR beta libraries. TCRdb re-derived calls from the multiplex PCR reads in MiXCR, one entry per CDR3 protein. The repertoire consists of some 300,000 distinct CDR3 sequences, with approximately 20% occurring once and the leading ten covering around three fifths. Sample time point: persistent/refractory GD, antithyroid drugs over 5 years with positive TRAb. From RNA extracted from PBMCs, the TCR library was made.

The starting material was peripheral blood mononuclear cells (PBMCs), obtained when the disease was refractory, from a patient treated with antithyroid drugs. This clonotype originated in a female donor with Graves disease. The rearrangement joins TRBV10-3 to TRBJ2-7; 7 bases fit TRBD2. The CDR3 nucleotides read TGTGCCATTGCAGACACGGGACTACCACTCGAGCAGTACTTC. As protein: CAIADTGLPLEQYF.